The rows below give T cell receptor beta chains drawn from one sample of a study of graft-versus-host responses after intestinal transplantation. Antigens of these TCRs are unknown. The table came from immunoSEQ multiplex PCR; TCRdb's copy has only in-frame clones and leaves some out. The data hold roughly 90,000 clones, with around 90% observed a single time. Specimen: unstimulated CD8+ T cells sorted from spleen or lymph node cells, collected before intestinal transplant. These receptors were taken from a human donor who received an intestinal transplant. CDR3s include the opening cysteine and the closing phenylalanine or tryptophan. D genes are given only for firm matches. Clone size appears in some rows only: once, few, many, or a class for an expanded clone.

TRBV27	.	.	TRBJ1-1	TGTGCCAGCAGTTTGAACCCCGCGGCAGGGAGCCTTGAAGCTTTCTTT	CASSLNPAAGSLEAFF
TRBV4-1	.	.	TRBJ2-1	TGCGCCAGCAGCCATCGACGACAGGCCTCCTACAATGAGCAGTTCTTC	CASSHRRQASYNEQFF
TRBV13	.	TRBD2	TRBJ2-7	TGTGCCAGCTCTCCGCGGGGGGCCTACGAGCAGTACTTC	CASSPRGAYEQYF
TRBV9	.	.	TRBJ1-6	TGTGCCAGCAGCGTAGGGCAGCCTTGGGGTAATTCACCCCTCCACTTT	CASSVGQPWGNSPLHF
TRBV5-1	.	.	TRBJ2-1	TGCGCCAGCAGTCGCGGGACGCGACGGTTCTTC	CASSRGTRRFF
TRBV7-2	.	.	TRBJ2-1	TGTGCCAGCAGCTTAGATTTCCACTCTCAAGGGGAGTTCTTC	CASSLDFHSQGEFF
TRBV5-1	once	TRBD1	TRBJ1-2	TGCGCCAGCAGCCCCGGACAGGGTTATTCCTTTGATGGCTACACCTTC	CASSPGQGYSFDGYTF
TRBV9	.	.	TRBJ2-3	TGTGCCAGCAGCGTAGCTCTGGCAGATACGCAGTATTTT	CASSVALADTQYF
TRBV27	once	.	TRBJ2-7	TGTGCCAGCAGTTTATCGGGGACTGGAACACAGCAGTACTTC	CASSLSGTGTQQYF
TRBV5-1	.	.	TRBJ1-5	TGCGCCAGCAGCTTGAGTGGAGGGGTCAATCAGCCCCAGCATTTT	CASSLSGGVNQPQHF
TRBV4-2	.	.	TRBJ2-5	TGTGCCAGCAGCCAAGGGGTATCGCTTCAGGCGGCAGGGGAGACCCAGTACTTC	CASSQGVSLQAAGETQYF
TRBV2	.	.	TRBJ2-7	TGTGCCAGCAGTGAAGCTAGCGACCCCTACGAGCAGTACTTC	CASSEASDPYEQYF
TRBV7-6	.	TRBD2	TRBJ2-5	TGTGCCAGCAGCTTATGGGGGGGTCAAGAGACCCAGTACTTC	CASSLWGGQETQYF
TRBV7-6	.	TRBD1	TRBJ2-1	TGTGCCAGCAGCTTAGCCCCCTTGGGGACAGGTACAGGTGAGCAGTTCTTC	CASSLAPLGTGTGEQFF
TRBV2	.	.	TRBJ1-6	TGTGCCAGCAGTGAGCCGGGCAGGGGTGTCCCCCTCCACTTT	CASSEPGRGVPLHF
TRBV9	.	.	TRBJ1-5	TGTGCCAGCAGCGTAGGGGATAACAGCAATCAGCCCCAGCATTTT	CASSVGDNSNQPQHF
TRBV6-5	.	.	TRBJ2-7	TGTGCCAGCAGTCCTTTTTCAGGATCGGGCTACGAGCAGTACTTC	CASSPFSGSGYEQYF
TRBV10-1	.	.	TRBJ1-1	TGCGCCAGCAGTGAGTCGGACATGAACACTGAAGCTTTCTTT	CASSESDMNTEAFF
TRBV4-1	once	.	TRBJ1-1	TGCGCCAGCAGCCAAGTAGGGAGACTCACTGAAGCTTTCTTT	CASSQVGRLTEAFF
TRBV14	.	.	TRBJ2-7	TGTGCCAGCAGCCAAGATTGGGCGGGTGCCTCCTACGAGCAGTACTTC	CASSQDWAGASYEQYF
TRBV4-1	few	.	TRBJ2-1	TGCGCCAGCAGCCAAGGGGTCTACGATAACAATGAGCAGTTCTTC	CASSQGVYDNNEQFF
TRBV6-6	.	TRBD1	TRBJ1-2	TGTGCCAGCAGTTACACGGGACAGGGGGCGGATGGCTACACCTTC	CASSYTGQGADGYTF
TRBV9	once	TRBD1	TRBJ2-7	TGTGCCAGCAGCGAGGGGGACAGGGGCTTTTCCTACGAGCAGTACTTC	CASSEGDRGFSYEQYF
TRBV7-9	.	.	TRBJ2-3	TGTGCCAGCAGCTTCGCCCAAGATACGCAGTATTTT	CASSFAQDTQYF
TRBV10-1	once	TRBD2	TRBJ2-1	TGCGCCAGCAGTGAAGGACTAGCGGGAGGTTGGGAGTATGAGCAGTTCTTC	CASSEGLAGGWEYEQFF
TRBV7-2	medium-sized	TRBD1	TRBJ1-2	TGTGCCAGCAGCTTCTCCTACGGACAGGGCTATGGCTACACCTTC	CASSFSYGQGYGYTF
TRBV4-1	once	TRBD1	TRBJ2-7	TGCGCCAGCTCACCGGGACAGGGAGGGTTGTGGGAGCAGTACTTC	CASSPGQGGLWEQYF
TRBV7-2	.	.	TRBJ2-7	TGTGCCAGCAGCTTAGGAAGGGAGACCCCATATAACGAGCAGTACTTC	CASSLGRETPYNEQYF
TRBV4-2	.	.	TRBJ1-1	TGTGCCAGCAGCCAAGATCCGGGGAACAGTTACACTGAAGCTTTCTTT	CASSQDPGNSYTEAFF
TRBV25-1	.	.	TRBJ2-5	TGTGCCAGCAGTGAATGGTCTTCCCAAGAGACCCAGTACTTC	CASSEWSSQETQYF
TRBV10-2	.	.	TRBJ2-1	TGCGCCAGCAGATCTGGGTGGAATGAGCAGTTCTTC	CASRSGWNEQFF
TRBV13	.	TRBD2	TRBJ2-1	TGTGCCAGCAGCTCCCGACTAGCGGGGGGGCCGAGGCAGTTCTTC	CASSSRLAGGPRQFF
TRBV6-5	.	TRBD1	TRBJ1-1	TGTGCCAGCAGTTACGGACAGGACCAGGGAGCTTTCTTT	CASSYGQDQGAFF
TRBV5-6	.	TRBD2	TRBJ2-2	TGTGCCAGCAGCTCCGGGACTAGTAAGATCGCCGGGGAGCTGTTTTTT	CASSSGTSKIAGELFF
TRBV2	.	TRBD1	TRBJ1-1	TGTGCCAGCCCCGACAGGGGGGTGATCACTGAAGCTTTCTTT	CASPDRGVITEAFF
TRBV5-5	.	.	TRBJ1-1	TGTGCCAGCAGCTTGCGGGGGGTCAACACTGAAGCTTTCTTT	CASSLRGVNTEAFF
TRBV6-5	.	TRBD2	TRBJ2-5	TGTGCCAGCAGTTGGACCAGCGGGAAGGGTAGAGAGACCCAGTACTTC	CASSWTSGKGRETQYF
TRBV25-1	few	.	TRBJ1-5	TGTGCCAGCAGTGAATATGCGGGGAGCAATCAGCCCCAGCATTTT	CASSEYAGSNQPQHF
TRBV2	.	.	TRBJ2-1	TGTGCCAGCGGCGGGACATACTCCTACAATGAGCAGTTCTTC	CASGGTYSYNEQFF
TRBV29-1	.	.	TRBJ2-7	TGCAGCGTTGTTCCGGGAGTCCGCGAGCAGTACTTC	CSVVPGVREQYF
TRBV28	once	.	TRBJ2-3	TGTGCCAGCAGTGGGTGGAGAGATACGCAGTATTTT	CASSGWRDTQYF
TRBV28	.	.	TRBJ2-1	TGTGCCAGCAGTTTAGAGACGCTTAGCGATGAGCAGTTCTTC	CASSLETLSDEQFF